This paragraph covers one TCR beta chain sequence. The data belong to a study of blood T cell repertoires in COVID-19. About the research overall: The study drew acute and convalescent COVID-19 samples from the United States, Italy and Spain. T cells, B-cell-depleted T cells, or PBMCs supplied cDNA or gDNA.

In the source study's methods: How many nucleated cells were present was estimated from reference gene primer amplification. The protocol was immunoSEQ multiplex PCR, while the TCRdb copy is restricted to in-frame clones and leaves out a portion. The V and J calls and clone size come from that table; D and trimming were worked out from the DNA. The data hold about 200,000 clones, with approximately 80% observed a single time. Enrollees, 18 to 89 years old, lived in around 23 US areas. This receptor was taken from a man in his forties or fifties who had recovered from COVID-19. Sequencing input: PBMCs or T cells enriched from blood (not recorded which).

CDR3 loop: CASSLGYNQETQYF. CDR3 bases: TGCGCCAGCAGCTTGGGTTATAACCAAGAGACCCAGTACTTC. J is TRBJ2-5 and V is TRBV5-1; no definite D call. This CDR3 region has 14 residues. Germline lookup yields CDR1 SGHRS and CDR2 YFSETQ. With 0 bases removed from V and 0 bases from J, the gap between germline ends came to 6 bases.